A single sample gave rise to the 17 T cell receptor beta chains below, sequenced in a study of T-cell memory formation after mild COVID-19. TCRdb analysed the 5' RACE reads with MiXCR anew, one entry per CDR3 protein. The table has 100,000 to 120,000 distinct CDR3 sequences, about a fifth seen once. The sample was PBMCs or a T cell subset sorted from them (not recorded which). Receptor source: a man aged 18 to 30 who had mild COVID-19 (a few samples of this study predate the infection). Cell type and time point are not known.

This clonotype was found a few times. V and J are TRBV7-2 and TRBJ2-3; the D gene is possibly TRBD2 (6 bases). The CDR3 consists of 16 residues. V was shortened by 3 bases and J by 0 bases, with 13 bases between the two germline ends. In germline, CDR1 is SGHTA, CDR2 FQGNSA. CDR3 sequence: CASSFLTGGSTDTQYF. CDR3 in DNA: TGTGCCAGCAGCTTCTTGACCGGGGGAAGCACAGATACGCAGTATTTT.

This clonotype came up a few times. This chain links TRBV7-2 with TRBJ2-7; D is undetermined. Trimming removed 3 bases from V and 4 bases from J, with 13 bases in between. The germline CDR1 and CDR2 sequences are SGHTA and FQGNSA. This CDR3 comprises 14 residues. The CDR3 loop reads CASSFRSLRYEQYV. The DNA for the CDR3 is TGTGCCAGCAGCTTCCGATCGCTGCGGTACGAGCAGTACGTC.

The chain couples TRBV4-1 to TRBJ2-5; D call uncertain. The germline V gene has CDR1 MGHRA and CDR2 YSYEKL. The CDR3 runs 13 residues. The V gene lost 1 base and the J gene lost 2 bases, with 5 bases spanning the gap. CDR3 region: CASSQGGQETQYF. The CDR3 region has the DNA TGCGCCAGCAGCCAAGGCGGACAAGAGACCCAGTACTTC.

This clonotype was seen a handful of times. V is TRBV4-1 and J is TRBJ2-1; weak D call: TRBD2 (8 bases). The V gene lost 7 bases and the J gene lost 0 bases, with 16 bases spanning the gap. Germline CDR1 MGHRA, CDR2 YSYEKL. The CDR3 has 16 amino acids. The CDR3 spells CASNRRGTSSYNEQFF. The CDR3 DNA is TGCGCCAGCAACCGCAGGGGGACTAGCTCCTACAATGAGCAGTTCTTC.

This clonotype has only a few counts. V gene TRBV4-1 combines with J gene TRBJ2-3; 8 bases line up with TRBD2. There are 15 residues in the CDR3. Unmatched junction bases numbered 7, after V lost 4 bases and J lost 4 bases. CDR1 is MGHRA and CDR2 is YSYEKL in the germline V gene. The DNA of the CDR3 is TGCGCCAGCAGCCCCCCCGGGAGGGGCGCAGATACGCAGTATTTT. Translated: CASSPPGRGADTQYF.

This rearrangement joins TRBV19 to TRBJ1-5, with TRBD1 matching over 8 bases. The V segment lost 7 bases and the J segment 6 bases; nucleotides outside the gene matches: 5. The V gene's germline CDR1 is LNHDA and CDR2 SQIVND (reference sequence). The CDR3 length is 13 residues. CDR3 region: CASNRGVAQPQHF. The CDR3 DNA reads TGTGCCAGTAACAGGGGGGTGGCTCAGCCCCAGCATTTT.

V and J are TRBV19 and TRBJ2-4; D is unclear. The CDR3 has 15 amino acids. Trimming pared 5 bases from V and 2 bases from J, leaving 13 bases between. Germline CDR1 reads LNHDA; CDR2 reads SQIVND (reference sequence). For the CDR3, the DNA is TGTGCCAGTAGTCCCGCCCAGCAGACCAAAAACATTCAGTACTTC. As protein: CASSPAQQTKNIQYF. Filled out from reference TRBV19 and TRBJ2-4, the complete variable domain reads DGGITQSPKYLFRKEGQNVTLSCEQNLNHDAMYWYRQDPGQGLRLIYYSQIVNDFQKGDIAEGYSVSREKKESFPLTVTSAQKNPTAFYLCASSPAQQTKNIQYFGAGTRLSVL.

This chain connects TRBV7-2 to TRBJ1-3; the D gene is possibly TRBD1 (5 bases). The germline gives CDR1 SGHTA, CDR2 FQGNSA. The CDR3 is 17 residues long. The ends were cut back, 3 bases at V and 0 bases at J, with 15 bases in the middle. This chain's CDR3 is CASSFTARQSSGNTIYF. The CDR3 DNA sequence: TGTGCCAGCAGCTTTACGGCCCGACAGAGCTCTGGAAACACCATATATTTT.

The V gene is TRBV15, the J gene TRBJ2-3; D is uncertain. CDR1 and CDR2 from the germline V gene are LNHNV and YYDKDF (reference sequence). This CDR3 contains 12 residues. Trimming removed 3 bases at V and 5 bases at J, with 6 bases between. In DNA form, the CDR3 reads TGTGCCACCAGCAGGGCCCAAGATACGCAGTATTTT. As protein: CATSRAQDTQYF.

A few counts support this clonotype. The V and J genes are TRBV29-1 and TRBJ1-1, with 7 nucleotides matching TRBD1. Germline V lookup: CDR1 SQVTM, CDR2 ANQGSEA. CDR3 size: 15 residues. Trimming removed 1 base from V and 0 bases from J; junction bases left unmatched: 5. The CDR3 here is CSVEGGQTMNTEAFF. Here the CDR3 DNA reads TGCAGCGTTGAAGGGGGACAGACGATGAACACTGAAGCTTTCTTT.

This clonotype was recorded a few times. The chain combines TRBV20-1 with TRBJ2-3; D is unresolved. The CDR3 spans 16 residues. V lost 0 bases and J 0 bases, leaving 13 bases between the germline ends. The germline V gene encodes CDR1 DFQATT and CDR2 SNEGSKA (reference sequence). CDR3 sequence reads: CSARDRPPGSTDTQYF. DNA for the CDR3: TGCAGTGCTAGAGATAGGCCCCCCGGAAGCACAGATACGCAGTATTTT.

The chain carries TRBV7-9 and TRBJ1-1, with D possibly TRBD1 on 5 matching bases. This CDR3 is 15 amino acids long. Germline V gene sequence: CDR1 SEHNR, CDR2 FQNEAQ (reference sequence). V was cut by 2 bases and J by 5 bases, with 15 bases left in between. CDR3 DNA sequence: TGTGCCAGCAGCTTATTTGGGGGGATGAGTACTGAAGCTTTCTTT. The encoded protein is CASSLFGGMSTEAFF.

The genes are TRBV9 and TRBJ1-1; 8 nucleotides agree with TRBD1. The V gene end was trimmed by 4 bases and the J gene end by 7 bases; junction bases not matched to a gene: 12. This CDR3 contains 15 residues. The germline gives CDR1 SGDLS, CDR2 YYNGEE. CDR3 bases: TGTGCCAGCAGCCCCATAAGACAGGGGCGGAGTGAAGCTTTCTTT. It yields the protein CASSPIRQGRSEAFF.

This clonotype was found a few times. The chain joins TRBV7-2 to TRBJ2-5, with 12 bases matching TRBD2. The CDR3 consists of 16 residues. Looked up from germline, CDR1 is SGHTA and CDR2 is FQGNSA. The J segment lost 6 bases and the V segment lost 0 bases, leaving 5 bases of the junction unmatched. CDR3 in DNA: TGTGCCAGCAGCTTAGCGGGCGGACTAGCGGGAAAGACCCAGTACTTC. This gives the protein CASSLAGGLAGKTQYF.

The genes are TRBV5-6 and TRBJ2-1; TRBD1 might be the D (7 bases). CDR1 and CDR2 from the germline V gene are SGHDT and YYEEEE. The CDR3 totals 13 residues. V was clipped by 7 bases and J by 4 bases, with 12 bases between them. CDR3 region: CASHSGGYNEQFF. CDR3 nucleotide sequence: TGTGCCAGCCACTCAGGGGGGTACAATGAGCAGTTCTTC.

The chain has TRBV5-1 and TRBJ2-1, with D perhaps TRBD1 (5 bases). Trimming cost V 0 bases and J 2 bases, with 9 bases left between them. The germline CDR1 and CDR2 sequences are SGHRS and YFSETQ. The CDR3 consists of 15 residues. The CDR3 nucleotides are TGCGCCAGCAGCTTGGAGGGGCACACCTACAATGAGCAGTTCTTC. Amino acids: CASSLEGHTYNEQFF.

This sequence joins TRBV7-9 and TRBJ2-7; D remains unclear. The CDR3 extends over 11 amino acids. The germline CDR1 and CDR2 sequences are SEHNR and FQNEAQ (reference sequence). The CDR3 here is CASSLGDLWVV. CDR3 coding DNA: TGTGCCAGCAGCTTAGGGGATCTCTGGGTGGTC.